This TCR beta chain originates from a study of blood T cell repertoires in COVID-19. After removal of 3 bases from V and 2 bases from J, the junction contained 2 bases not matched to a gene. In germline, CDR1 is KGHSH, CDR2 LQKENI. This CDR3 region has 16 residues. Libraries were prepared by immunoSEQ multiplex PCR; TCRdb keeps only in-frame clonotypes and omits some of them. The sample records about 250,000 clones, 65% to 85% being singletons. The sequencing sample was made of PBMCs or T cells enriched from blood (not recorded which). The chain joins TRBV18 to TRBJ2-3; 13 positions agree with TRBD2. The TCR comes from a man between 45 and 60 years old who had recovered from COVID-19. The CDR3 DNA is TGTGCCAGCTCACCGACTAGCGGGGGGTTCACAGATACGCAGTATTTT. Protein sequence: CASSPTSGGFTDTQYF. Together with reference TRBV18 and TRBJ2-3, the CDR3 gives the full variable domain: NAGVMQNPRHLVRRRGQEARLRCSPMKGHSHVYWYRQLPEEGLKFMVYLQKENIIDESGMPKERFSAEFPKEGPSILRIQQVVRGDSAAYFCASSPTSGGFTDTQYFGPGTRLTVL.